This TCR beta chain was captured by sequencing in a study of regulatory T cells in long-lasting Graves disease. CDR3 regions were amplified by Arm-PCR using iRepertoire HTBI primers to build TCR beta libraries. MiXCR, run by TCRdb on the multiplex PCR reads, gives a single entry per CDR3 protein. The sample lists some 400,000 distinct CDR3 sequences, about 15% occurring once. Time point defined: newly diagnosed GD, antithyroid drugs for less than 3 months. Isolated PBMC RNA provided the starting material for the TCR library. A further study also used this sample, focusing on T cells in Graves' hyperthyroidism and ophthalmopathy.

The sample here was peripheral blood mononuclear cells (PBMCs), taken at new diagnosis, from a patient treated with antithyroid drugs. This clonotype originated in a woman aged 25 to 39 with Graves disease.

The CDR3 DNA is TGTGCCAGCAGCCTGGGGGTGCTCTACGAGCAGTACTTC. This gives the protein CASSLGVLYEQYF. The V gene is TRBV5-6, the J gene TRBJ2-7; D tentatively fits TRBD1 or TRBD2 (5 bases each). This CDR3 is built from 13 residues. V gave up 4 bases and J gave up 3 bases, with 11 bases separating them. In germline, CDR1 is SGHDT, CDR2 YYEEEE.